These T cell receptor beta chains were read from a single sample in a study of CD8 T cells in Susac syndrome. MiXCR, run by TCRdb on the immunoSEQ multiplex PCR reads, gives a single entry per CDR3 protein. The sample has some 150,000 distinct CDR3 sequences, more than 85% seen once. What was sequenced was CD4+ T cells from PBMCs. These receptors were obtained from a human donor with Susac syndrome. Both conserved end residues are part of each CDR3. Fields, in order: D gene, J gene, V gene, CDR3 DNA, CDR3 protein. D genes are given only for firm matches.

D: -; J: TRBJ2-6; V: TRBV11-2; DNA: TGTGCCAGCGGCCGCTGGTCTGGGGCCAACGTCCTGACTTTC; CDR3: CASGRWSGANVLTF
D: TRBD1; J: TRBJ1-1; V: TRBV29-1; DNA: TGCAGCGGGCACAGGGGGATGAACACTGAAGCTTTCTTT; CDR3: CSGHRGMNTEAFF
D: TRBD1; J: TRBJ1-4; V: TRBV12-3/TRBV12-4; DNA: TGTGCCAGCGCTGAAAGGACAGGGACAAAAGAAAAACTGTTTTTT; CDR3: CASAERTGTKEKLFF
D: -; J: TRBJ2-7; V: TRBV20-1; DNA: TGCAGTGCTAGAGATCCGGCGGATGGCGGATCCTACGAGCAGTACTTC; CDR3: CSARDPADGGSYEQYF
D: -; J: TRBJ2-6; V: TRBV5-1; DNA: TGCGCCAGCAGCTACAACCCGGGGACTGGGGCCAACGTCCTGACTTTC; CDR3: CASSYNPGTGANVLTF
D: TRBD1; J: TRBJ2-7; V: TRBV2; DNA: TGTGCCAGCAGTGAATGGGACAGAGGCTACGAGCAGTACTTC; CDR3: CASSEWDRGYEQYF
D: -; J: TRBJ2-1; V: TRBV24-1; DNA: TGTGCCACCAGTGAGGAGCGGACGAGCTCCTACAATGAGCAGTTCTTC; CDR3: CATSEERTSSYNEQFF
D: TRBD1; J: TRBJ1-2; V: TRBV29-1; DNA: TGCAGCGTAGTGAACAGGGGCCCCCGGTCCAACTATGGCTACACCTTC; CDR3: CSVVNRGPRSNYGYTF
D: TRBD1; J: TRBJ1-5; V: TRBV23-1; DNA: TGCGCCAGCAGTCAATCTGCGGGACAGGGGAATCAGCCCCAGCATTTT; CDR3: CASSQSAGQGNQPQHF
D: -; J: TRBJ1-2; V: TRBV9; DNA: TGTGCCAGCAGCGTAGCGGCAGGGGAGGACTATGGCTACACCTTC; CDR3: CASSVAAGEDYGYTF
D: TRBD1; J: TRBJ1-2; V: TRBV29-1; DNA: TGCAGCGTGACCAGACAGGGTACCAGCGACTATGGCTACACCTTC; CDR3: CSVTRQGTSDYGYTF
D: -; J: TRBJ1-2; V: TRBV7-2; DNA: TGTGCCAGCAGCTTACTTGGTAGGGGCTACACCTTC; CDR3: CASSLLGRGYTF
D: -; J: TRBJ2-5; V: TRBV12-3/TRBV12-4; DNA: TGTGCCAGCAGTCTTGTAATGGAGACCCAGTACTTC; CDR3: CASSLVMETQYF